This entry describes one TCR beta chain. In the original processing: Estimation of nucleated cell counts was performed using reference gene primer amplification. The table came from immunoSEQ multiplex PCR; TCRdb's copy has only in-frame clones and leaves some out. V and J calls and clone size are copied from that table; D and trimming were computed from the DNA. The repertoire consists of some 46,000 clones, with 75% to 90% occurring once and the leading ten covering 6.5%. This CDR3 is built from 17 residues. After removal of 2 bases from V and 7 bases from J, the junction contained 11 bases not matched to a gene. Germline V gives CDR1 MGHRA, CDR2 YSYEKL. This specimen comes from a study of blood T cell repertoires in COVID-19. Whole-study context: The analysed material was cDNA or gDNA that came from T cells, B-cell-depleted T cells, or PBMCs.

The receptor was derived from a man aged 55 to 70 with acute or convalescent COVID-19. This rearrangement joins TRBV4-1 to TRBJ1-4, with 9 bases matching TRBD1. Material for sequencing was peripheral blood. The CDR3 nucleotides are TGCGCCAGCAGCCAACACGGAGGACAGGGGAGTCTTGAAAAACTGTTTTTT. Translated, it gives CASSQHGGQGSLEKLFF.